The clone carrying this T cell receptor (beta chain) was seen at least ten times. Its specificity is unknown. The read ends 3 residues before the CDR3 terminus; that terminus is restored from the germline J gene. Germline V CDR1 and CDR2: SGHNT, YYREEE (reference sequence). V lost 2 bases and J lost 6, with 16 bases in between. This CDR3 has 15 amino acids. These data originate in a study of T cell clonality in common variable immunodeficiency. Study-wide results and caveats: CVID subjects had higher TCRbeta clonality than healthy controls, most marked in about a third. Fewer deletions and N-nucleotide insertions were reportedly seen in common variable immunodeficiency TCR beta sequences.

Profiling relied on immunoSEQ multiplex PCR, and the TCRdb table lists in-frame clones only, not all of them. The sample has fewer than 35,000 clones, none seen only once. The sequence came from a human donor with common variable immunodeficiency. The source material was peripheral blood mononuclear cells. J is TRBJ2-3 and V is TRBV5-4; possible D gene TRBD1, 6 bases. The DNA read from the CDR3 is TGTGCCAGCAGCTTATTCCAGGGGATGGTCGATACG. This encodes CASSLFQGMVDT. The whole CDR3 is CASSLFQGMVDTQYF.